The rows below give T cell receptor beta chains drawn from one sample of a study of CD8 T cells in ankylosing spondylitis. TCRdb re-analysed the 5' RACE reads in MiXCR, keeping a single row per CDR3 protein. The sample holds under 150,000 distinct CDR3 sequences, roughly 15% seen once. The sequencing sample was made of blood, either unsorted or a sorted T cell fraction (not recorded which). Receptor source: a male donor with ankylosing spondylitis. CDR3s include the opening cysteine and the closing phenylalanine or tryptophan. The D gene is left open where the match is weak. Some rows have no size entry. The others give once, few or many, or a class for an expanded clone.

V gene	D gene	clone size	J gene	CDR3 protein	CDR3 DNA
TRBV6-1	TRBD1	many	TRBJ1-5	CASSRQGGQPQHF	TGTGCCAGCAGTAGACAGGGAGGACAGCCCCAGCATTTT
TRBV4-1	-	few	TRBJ2-1	CASSRGTRYNEQFF	TGCGCCAGCAGCCGAGGGACACGCTACAATGAGCAGTTCTTC
TRBV28	TRBD2	few	TRBJ2-1	CASSSLAGNEQFF	TGTGCCAGCAGTTCTCTAGCGGGGAATGAGCAGTTCTTC
TRBV5-1	TRBD1	few	TRBJ2-2	CASSLTGYGGELFF	TGCGCCAGCAGCCTGACAGGGTACGGCGGGGAGCTGTTTTTT
TRBV7-8	TRBD2	few	TRBJ2-3	CASGALAGVTDTQYF	TGTGCCAGCGGCGCACTAGCGGGAGTCACAGATACGCAGTATTTT
TRBV27	-	-	TRBJ1-1	CASSDLGAAFF	TGTGCCAGCAGCGATCTGGGGGCCGCTTTCTTT
TRBV12-3/TRBV12-4	-	-	TRBJ2-2	CASSFRGDTGELFF	TGTGCCAGCAGTTTCAGGGGGGATACCGGGGAGCTGTTTTTT
TRBV10-3	TRBD1	-	TRBJ1-6	CAISDTTGTPNSPLHF	TGTGCCATCAGTGACACGACAGGGACTCCCAATTCACCCCTCCACTTT
TRBV9	TRBD1	-	TRBJ1-5	CASSVRDRGKPQHF	TGTGCCAGCAGCGTAAGGGACAGGGGGAAGCCCCAGCATTTT
TRBV7-3	-	many	TRBJ2-2	CASSSNTGELFF	TGTGCCAGCAGCTCCAACACCGGGGAGCTGTTTTTT
TRBV7-6	-	-	TRBJ2-5	CASSTNLQETQYF	TGTGCCAGCAGCACAAATCTCCAAGAGACCCAGTACTTC